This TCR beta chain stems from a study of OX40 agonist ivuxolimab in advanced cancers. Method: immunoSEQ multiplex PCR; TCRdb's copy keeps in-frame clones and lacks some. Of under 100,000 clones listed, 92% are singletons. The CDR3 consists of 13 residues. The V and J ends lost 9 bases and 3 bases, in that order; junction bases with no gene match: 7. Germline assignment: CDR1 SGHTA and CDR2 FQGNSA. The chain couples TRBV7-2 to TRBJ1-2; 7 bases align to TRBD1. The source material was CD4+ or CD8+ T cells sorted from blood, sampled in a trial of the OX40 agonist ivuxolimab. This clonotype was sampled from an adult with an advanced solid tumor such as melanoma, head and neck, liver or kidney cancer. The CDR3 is CASIGQGDYGYTF. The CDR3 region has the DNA TGTGCCAGTATTGGGCAGGGGGACTATGGCTACACCTTC.